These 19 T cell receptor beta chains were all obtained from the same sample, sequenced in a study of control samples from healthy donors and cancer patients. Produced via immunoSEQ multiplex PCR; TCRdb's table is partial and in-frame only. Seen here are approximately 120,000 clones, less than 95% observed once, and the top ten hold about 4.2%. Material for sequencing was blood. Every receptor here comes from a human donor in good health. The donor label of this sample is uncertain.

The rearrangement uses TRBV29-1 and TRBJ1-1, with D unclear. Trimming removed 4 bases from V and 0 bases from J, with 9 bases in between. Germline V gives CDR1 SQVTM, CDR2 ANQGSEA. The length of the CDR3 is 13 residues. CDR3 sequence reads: CSVGATLNTEAFF. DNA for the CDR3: TGCAGCGTTGGGGCCACGCTGAACACTGAAGCTTTCTTT.

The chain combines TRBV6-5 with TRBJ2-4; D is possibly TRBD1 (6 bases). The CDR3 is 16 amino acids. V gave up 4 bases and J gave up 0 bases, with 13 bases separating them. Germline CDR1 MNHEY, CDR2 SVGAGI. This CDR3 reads CASSSGTNTAKNIQYF. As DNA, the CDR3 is TGTGCCAGCAGTTCCGGGACAAACACAGCCAAAAACATTCAGTACTTC.

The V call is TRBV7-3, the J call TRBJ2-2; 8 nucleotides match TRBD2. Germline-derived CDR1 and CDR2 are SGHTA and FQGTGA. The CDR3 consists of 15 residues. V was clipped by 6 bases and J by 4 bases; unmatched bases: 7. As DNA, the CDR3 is TGTGCCAGCAGATCGCGGACTAGCAGCACCGGGGAGCTGTTTTTT. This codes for CASRSRTSSTGELFF.

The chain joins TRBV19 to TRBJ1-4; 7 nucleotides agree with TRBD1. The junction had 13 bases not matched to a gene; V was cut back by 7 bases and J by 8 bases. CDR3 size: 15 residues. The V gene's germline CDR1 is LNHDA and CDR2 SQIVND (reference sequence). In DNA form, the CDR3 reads TGTGCCAGTAACTCCAGACAGGGAAGGAACGAAAAACTGTTTTTT. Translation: CASNSRQGRNEKLFF.

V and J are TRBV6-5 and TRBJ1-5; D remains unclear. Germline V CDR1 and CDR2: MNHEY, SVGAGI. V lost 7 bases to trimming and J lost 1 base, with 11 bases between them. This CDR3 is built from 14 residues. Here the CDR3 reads CASTGSVSNQPQHF. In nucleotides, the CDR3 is TGTGCCAGCACCGGATCAGTGAGCAATCAGCCCCAGCATTTT.

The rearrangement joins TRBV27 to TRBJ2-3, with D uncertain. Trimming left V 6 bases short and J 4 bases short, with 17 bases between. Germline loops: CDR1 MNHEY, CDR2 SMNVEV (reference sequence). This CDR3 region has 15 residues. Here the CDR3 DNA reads TGTGCCAGCAGGACAAATTCCGTCCAGTCAGATACGCAGTATTTT. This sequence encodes CASRTNSVQSDTQYF.

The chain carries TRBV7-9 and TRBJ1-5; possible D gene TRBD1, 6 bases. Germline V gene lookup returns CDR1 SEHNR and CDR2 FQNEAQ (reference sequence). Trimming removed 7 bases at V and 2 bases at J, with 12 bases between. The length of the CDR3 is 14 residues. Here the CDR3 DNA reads TGTGCCAGCACCCCAGGGGAAGGCAATCAGCCCCAGCATTTT. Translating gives CASTPGEGNQPQHF.

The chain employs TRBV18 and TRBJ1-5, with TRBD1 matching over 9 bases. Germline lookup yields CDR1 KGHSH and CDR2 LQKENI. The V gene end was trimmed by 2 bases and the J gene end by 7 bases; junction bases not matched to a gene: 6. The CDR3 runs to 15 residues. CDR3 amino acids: CASSPAGTGRQPQHF. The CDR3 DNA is TGTGCCAGCTCACCAGCCGGGACAGGGAGACAGCCCCAGCATTTT.

CDR3 in amino acids: CASSNGGMGGDEQFF. In nucleotides, the CDR3 is TGTGCCAGCAGCAATGGGGGGATGGGGGGTGATGAGCAGTTCTTC. V and J are TRBV21-1 and TRBJ2-1; TRBD2 is taken as the D call from the table, unchecked against the DNA. TRBV21-1 is a pseudogene locus. The CDR3 consists of 15 residues.

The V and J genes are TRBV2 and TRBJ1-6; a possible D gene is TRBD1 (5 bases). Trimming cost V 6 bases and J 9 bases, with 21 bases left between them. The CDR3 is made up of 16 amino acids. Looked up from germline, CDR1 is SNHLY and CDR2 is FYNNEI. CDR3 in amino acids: CASRGRGPQKSSPLHF. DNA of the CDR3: TGTGCCAGCAGGGGACGAGGCCCTCAGAAGAGTTCACCCCTCCACTTT. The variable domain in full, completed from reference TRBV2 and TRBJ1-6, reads EPEVTQTPSHQVTQMGQEVILRCVPISNHLYFYWYRQILGQKVEFLVSFYNNEISEKSEIFDDQFSVERPDGSNFTLKIRSTKLEDSAMYFCASRGRGPQKSSPLHFGNGTRLTVT.

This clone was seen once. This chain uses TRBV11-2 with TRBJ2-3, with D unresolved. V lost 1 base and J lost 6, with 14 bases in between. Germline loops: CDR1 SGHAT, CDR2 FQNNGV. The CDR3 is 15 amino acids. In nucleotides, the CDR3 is TGTGCCAGCAGCTTAGTTTTGTCTCTCGGGGATACGCAGTATTTT. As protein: CASSLVLSLGDTQYF.

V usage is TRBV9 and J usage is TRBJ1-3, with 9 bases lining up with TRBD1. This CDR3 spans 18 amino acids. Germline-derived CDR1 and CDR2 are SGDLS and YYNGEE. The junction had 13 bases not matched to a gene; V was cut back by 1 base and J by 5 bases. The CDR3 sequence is CASSVSPPGQGYRNTIYF. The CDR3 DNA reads TGTGCCAGCAGCGTATCCCCTCCCGGACAGGGGTACCGAAACACCATATATTTT.

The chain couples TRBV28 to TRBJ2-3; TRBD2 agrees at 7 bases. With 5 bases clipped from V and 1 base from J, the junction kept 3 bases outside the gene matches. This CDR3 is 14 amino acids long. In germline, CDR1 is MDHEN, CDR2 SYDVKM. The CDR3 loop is CASSPSGGTDTQYF. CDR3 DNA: TGTGCCAGCAGTCCAAGCGGGGGCACAGATACGCAGTATTTT.

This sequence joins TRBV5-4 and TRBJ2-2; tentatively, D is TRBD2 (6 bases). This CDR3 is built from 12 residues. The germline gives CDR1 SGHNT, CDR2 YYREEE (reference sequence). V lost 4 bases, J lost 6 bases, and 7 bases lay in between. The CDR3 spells CASSGGSGELFF. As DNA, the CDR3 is TGTGCCAGCAGCGGGGGGTCCGGGGAGCTGTTTTTT.

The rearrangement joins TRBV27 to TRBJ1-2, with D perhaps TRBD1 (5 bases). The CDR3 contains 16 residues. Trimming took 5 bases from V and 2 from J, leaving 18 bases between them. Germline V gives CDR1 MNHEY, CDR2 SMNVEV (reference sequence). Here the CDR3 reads CASSPSNFAGNYGYTF. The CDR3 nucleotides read TGTGCCAGCAGTCCATCAAATTTCGCAGGGAACTATGGCTACACCTTC.

Here the CDR3 DNA reads TGTGCCAGCCGACAGGGGGGAAACATTCAGTACTTC. Residues: CASRQGGNIQYF. The V gene is TRBV12-3 or TRBV12-4, the J gene TRBJ2-4, with TRBD1 identical over 9 bases. V lost 8 bases, J lost 6 bases, and 2 bases stayed unmatched. The CDR3 runs 12 residues.

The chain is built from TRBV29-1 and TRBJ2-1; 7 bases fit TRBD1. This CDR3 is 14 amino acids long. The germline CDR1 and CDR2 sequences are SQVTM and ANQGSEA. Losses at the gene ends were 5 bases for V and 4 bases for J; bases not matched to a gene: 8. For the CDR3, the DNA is TGCAGCGTTTCGAAGGGGGCAGGTTACAATGAGCAGTTCTTC. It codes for CSVSKGAGYNEQFF.

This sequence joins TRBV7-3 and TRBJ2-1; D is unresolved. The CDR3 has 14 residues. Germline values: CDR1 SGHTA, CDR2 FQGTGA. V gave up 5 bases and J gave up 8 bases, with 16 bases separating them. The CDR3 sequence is CASSRSGFRDEQFF. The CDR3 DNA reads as TGTGCCAGCAGCAGGTCTGGGTTTCGCGATGAGCAGTTCTTC.

The chain's CDR3 is CASHTGGLRTEAFF. The DNA of the CDR3 is TGTGCCAGCCATACAGGGGGGTTAAGGACTGAAGCTTTCTTT. V is TRBV6-5 and J is TRBJ1-1, with TRBD1 matching over 8 bases. The ends lost 8 bases at V and 5 bases at J; junction bases unmatched: 10. This CDR3 has 14 amino acids. CDR1 and CDR2 (germline): MNHEY, SVGAGI.